One sample yielded the 6 T cell receptor beta chains listed below, sequenced in a study of T cells after yellow fever vaccination. TCRdb reanalysed the 5' RACE reads using MiXCR and keeps one entry per CDR3 protein. The sample includes some 320,000 distinct CDR3 sequences, over 4% of them seen just once. The material sequenced was PBMCs, taken 5 days after the yellow fever booster vaccination. All receptors derive from a man aged 18 to 30 who received the YFV17D yellow fever vaccine.

V and J are TRBV6-5 and TRBJ2-1; TRBD2 agrees at 11 bases. J gave up 3 bases and V 0 bases, and 1 base lay outside the gene matches. The CDR3 has 16 amino acids. Germline-derived CDR1 and CDR2 are MNHEY and SVGAGI. CDR3: CASSYSTSGDYNEQFF. CDR3 coding DNA: TGTGCCAGCAGTTACTCGACTAGCGGGGACTACAATGAGCAGTTCTTC.

This clonotype appeared a few times. The J gene is TRBJ1-2, the V gene TRBV2; TRBD1 matches 7 bases. The germline gives CDR1 SNHLY, CDR2 FYNNEI. Germline trimming cut 9 bases from V and 6 bases from J; bases unmatched to any gene: 7. The CDR3 runs to 12 residues. CDR3 in DNA: TGTGCCAGGGACAGGAGGGGGCATGGCTACACCTTC. Translation gives CARDRRGHGYTF.

This clonotype was observed many times. The rearrangement links TRBV5-6 to TRBJ1-5, with D tentatively TRBD1 (5 bases). V lost 0 bases, J lost 5 bases, and 15 bases lay in between. The CDR3 is made up of 16 amino acids. CDR1 and CDR2 (germline): SGHDT, YYEEEE. The CDR3 DNA reads TGTGCCAGCAGCTTGGCCAGGGACGGAACACATCAGCCCCAGCATTTT. Its translation is CASSLARDGTHQPQHF.

This clonotype was found a few times. The J gene is TRBJ2-5, the V gene TRBV5-1; tentatively, D is TRBD2 (5 bases). CDR3 length: 15 amino acids. Germline V CDR1 and CDR2: SGHRS, YFSETQ. Between the trimmed V and J ends, which lost 4 bases and 4 bases, there was a span of 17 bases. CDR3 nucleotide sequence: TGCGCCAGCAGCCTGGGAGTCACCGCCCGAGAGACCCAGTACTTC. This encodes CASSLGVTARETQYF.

The CDR3 protein is CASSIPAGGLTQHF. CDR3 in DNA: TGTGCCAGTAGTATACCGGCAGGGGGCCTGACCCAGCATTTT. The chain combines TRBV19 with TRBJ1-5; 8 bases line up with TRBD1. Per germline, CDR1 LNHDA and CDR2 SQIVND (reference sequence). Trimming took 2 bases from V and 11 from J; bases not matched to a gene: 8. CDR3 length equals 14 residues.

The chain carries TRBV10-3 and TRBJ1-1, with a weak D call TRBD1 (6 bases). The germline V gene has CDR1 ENHRY and CDR2 SYGVKD. CDR3 size: 14 residues. V lost 0 bases, J lost 10 bases, and 15 bases lay in between. The CDR3 region has the DNA TGTGCCATCAGTGAGTCGACGGGGGGCGAGGGAGCTTTCTTT. Residues: CAISESTGGEGAFF.